The clone carrying this TCR beta chain was counted a few times. No antigen is known for it. This entry comes from a study of cytomegalovirus exposure and HLA in healthy donors. Germline lookup yields CDR1 SNHLY and CDR2 FYNNEI. The V and J ends lost 5 bases and 3 bases respectively, with 14 bases between them. The CDR3 totals 14 residues. This PCR relied on a set of 60 Vbeta primers and 13 Jbeta primers. Libraries were prepared by immunoSEQ multiplex PCR; TCRdb keeps only in-frame clonotypes and omits some of them. Here the sample spans some 140,000 clones, less than 80% being singletons. The study's findings and limits: Most TCR sequences showed up rarely, but some public TCRs showed up in many donors. Most TCR beta V segments were productive about 87% or about 30% of the time in an earlier analysis.

Sequencing input: PBMCs. The sequence was collected from a man aged 45 to 65 in good health and CMV-seropositive. The chain links TRBV2 to TRBJ2-7; D is perhaps TRBD2 (6 bases). CDR3 sequence reads: CASSSSGGNYEQYF. The CDR3, as DNA: TGTGCCAGCAGTTCCTCCGGGGGTAACTACGAGCAGTACTTC. Based on the CDR3 plus reference TRBV2 and TRBJ2-7, the full variable domain is EPEVTQTPSHQVTQMGQEVILRCVPISNHLYFYWYRQILGQKVEFLVSFYNNEISEKSEIFDDQFSVERPDGSNFTLKIRSTKLEDSAMYFCASSSSGGNYEQYFGPGTRLTVT.